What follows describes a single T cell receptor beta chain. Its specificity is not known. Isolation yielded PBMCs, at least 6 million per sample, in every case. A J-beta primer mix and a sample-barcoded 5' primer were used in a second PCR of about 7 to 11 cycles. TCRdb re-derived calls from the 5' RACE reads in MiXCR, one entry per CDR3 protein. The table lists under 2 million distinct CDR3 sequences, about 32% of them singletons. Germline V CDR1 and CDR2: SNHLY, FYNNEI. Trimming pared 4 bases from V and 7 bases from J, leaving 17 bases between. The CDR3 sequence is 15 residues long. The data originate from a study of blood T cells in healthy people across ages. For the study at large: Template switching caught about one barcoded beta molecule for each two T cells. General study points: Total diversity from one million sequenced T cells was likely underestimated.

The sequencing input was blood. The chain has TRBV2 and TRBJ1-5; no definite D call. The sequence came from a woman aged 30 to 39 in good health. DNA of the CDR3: TGTGCCAGCAGTGCGGAGGCGGCAGGCGGACAGCCCCAGCATTTT. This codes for CASSAEAAGGQPQHF.